The TCR beta chain under discussion was sequenced for a study of shared clonotypes between healthy human individuals. Study-level information: Donor composition was two women and a few men, aged 18 to 49.

An assay was performed, and its level was deep. The authors distributed each subset's genomic DNA evenly over several immunoSEQ plates. Per the study methods: ImmunoSEQ supplied junction-only sequences lacking quality scores, so filtering was different. The protocol was immunoSEQ multiplex PCR, while the TCRdb copy is restricted to in-frame clones and leaves out a portion. V, J and clone size are taken as reported in that table, and D and trimming were inferred from the DNA itself. The repertoire holds about 2.1 million clones, with 85% to 95% as singletons. V shed 6 bases and J shed 6 bases, with 9 bases lying between them. Germline CDR1 reads WSHSY; CDR2 reads SAAADI. This CDR3 has 12 residues. Cells designated naive CD8 were CD45RO-negative and were positively selected for CCR7, with terminally differentiated effector memory CD45RA+ cells excluded.

This TCR derives from a man aged 18 to 30 in good health. Some clones in this sample may be carry-over from other donors' samples. Sequences were obtained from naive CD8+ T cells from PBMCs. The V call is TRBV10-2, the J call TRBJ2-1; either TRBD1 or TRBD2 may supply D (5 bases each). This chain's CDR3 is CASRWGSNEQFF. In DNA form, the CDR3 reads TGCGCCAGCAGGTGGGGGTCCAATGAGCAGTTCTTC.